Following are 8 T cell receptor beta chains from one sample sequenced in a study of response to subunit inactivated influenza vaccine. TCRdb re-called the RT-PCR reads with MiXCR, one entry per CDR3 protein. Among around 520,000 distinct CDR3 sequences listed, 10% to 15% were seen once. The sample was PBMCs from blood, taken on the day of vaccination. The receptors originated from a man between 50 and 59 years old who received an inactivated influenza vaccine.

This chain uses TRBV7-6 with TRBJ2-7; D is uncertain. Germline values: CDR1 SGHVS, CDR2 FNYEAQ. The length of the CDR3 is 13 residues. With 5 bases removed from V and 4 bases from J, the gap between germline ends came to 12 bases. In nucleotides, the CDR3 is TGTGCCAGCAGCGTCGGTCTAACTTACGAGCAGTACTTC. It codes for CASSVGLTYEQYF.

This clonotype was recorded at least ten times. J is TRBJ2-2 and V is TRBV5-1; D is ambiguous. This CDR3 is built from 14 residues. Trimming left V 0 bases short and J 4 bases short, with 7 bases between. Germline CDR1 and CDR2: SGHRS and YFSETQ. The CDR3 DNA reads TGCGCCAGCAGCTTGGAAGGCGGCACCGGGGAGCTGTTTTTT. The encoded protein is CASSLEGGTGELFF.

V and J are TRBV11-2 and TRBJ2-3, with D hard to call. The CDR3 contains 19 residues. Germline CDR1 SGHAT, CDR2 FQNNGV. V lost 4 bases and J lost 2, with 25 bases in between. Here the CDR3 reads CASSSPTITPTTPTDTQYF. DNA of the CDR3: TGTGCCAGCAGCTCCCCAACTATTACCCCCACCACACCCACAGATACGCAGTATTTT.

The chain is built from TRBV11-1 and TRBJ2-1, with D possibly being TRBD1 (6 bases). Germline assignment: CDR1 SGHAT and CDR2 FQDESV (reference sequence). This CDR3 is 15 amino acids long. V dropped 1 base and J dropped 4 bases, with 11 bases sitting between them. As DNA, the CDR3 is TGTGCCAGCAGCTTAGATGGGGGCCAGTACAATGAGCAGTTCTTC. Translated: CASSLDGGQYNEQFF.

This clonotype came up once. The rearrangement uses TRBV28 and TRBJ2-7, with D possibly TRBD2 on 6 matching bases. Per the germline V gene, CDR1 is MDHEN and CDR2 is SYDVKM. V shed 7 bases and J shed 4 bases, with 14 bases lying between them. The CDR3 contains 13 residues. CDR3 region: CASKTPGLYEQYF. In DNA form, the CDR3 reads TGTGCCAGCAAAACTCCGGGACTTTACGAGCAGTACTTC.

As regards this clonotype: The germline gene is not matched at one end of the junction; a read error may be the cause. V is TRBV29-1 and J is TRBJ2-7; 11 bases line up with TRBD1. Germline-derived CDR1 and CDR2 are SQVTM and ANQGSEA. The CDR3 consists of 13 residues. The CDR3 region has the DNA TGCAGCGGTTCCAGGACAGGGGGCAACGAGCGGTACTTC. Translated, it gives CSGSRTGGNERYF.

This clonotype was observed many times. The V and J genes are TRBV25-1 and TRBJ1-1; maybe TRBD1 (5 bases). Germline V gives CDR1 MGHDK, CDR2 SYGVNS. V was pared by 1 base and J by 3 bases, with 9 bases between. The CDR3 has 14 amino acids. The CDR3 is CASSEFGRDTEAFF. The CDR3 nucleotides read TGTGCCAGCAGTGAATTCGGCAGGGACACTGAAGCTTTCTTT.

The genes are TRBV7-2 and TRBJ2-3; D is unclear. This CDR3 has 13 residues. Trimming shortened V by 5 bases and J by 7 bases, and 13 bases separated the two germline ends. Germline lookup yields CDR1 SGHTA and CDR2 FQGNSA. The CDR3 is CASSTRTSNTQYF. For the CDR3, the DNA is TGTGCCAGCAGCACAAGGACGTCAAATACGCAGTATTTT.